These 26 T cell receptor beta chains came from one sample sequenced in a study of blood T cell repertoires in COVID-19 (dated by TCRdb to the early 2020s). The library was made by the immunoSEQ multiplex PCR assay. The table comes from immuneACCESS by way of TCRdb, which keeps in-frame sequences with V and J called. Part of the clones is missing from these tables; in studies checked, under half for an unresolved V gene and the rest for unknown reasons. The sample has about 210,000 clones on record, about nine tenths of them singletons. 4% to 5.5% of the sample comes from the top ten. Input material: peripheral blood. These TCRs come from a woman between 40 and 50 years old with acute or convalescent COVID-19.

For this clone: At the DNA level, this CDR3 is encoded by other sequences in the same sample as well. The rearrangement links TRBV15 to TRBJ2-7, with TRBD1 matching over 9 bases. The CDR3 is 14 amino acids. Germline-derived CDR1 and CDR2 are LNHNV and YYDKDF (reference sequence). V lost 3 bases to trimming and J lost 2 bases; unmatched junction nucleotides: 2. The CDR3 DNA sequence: TGTGCCACCAGCAGGGACAGGGGTCCCTACGAGCAGTACGTC. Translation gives CATSRDRGPYEQYV.

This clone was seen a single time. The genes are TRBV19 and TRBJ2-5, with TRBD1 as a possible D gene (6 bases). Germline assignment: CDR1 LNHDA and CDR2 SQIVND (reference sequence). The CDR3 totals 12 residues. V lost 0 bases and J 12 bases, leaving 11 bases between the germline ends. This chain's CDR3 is CASSIDTGTKYF. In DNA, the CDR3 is TGTGCCAGTAGTATAGACACAGGGACGAAGTACTTC.

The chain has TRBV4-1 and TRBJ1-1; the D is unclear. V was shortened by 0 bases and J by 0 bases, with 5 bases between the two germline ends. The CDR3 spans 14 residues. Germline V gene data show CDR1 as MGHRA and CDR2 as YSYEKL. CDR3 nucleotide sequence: TGCGCCAGCAGCCAAGAAGCGCTGAACACTGAAGCTTTCTTT. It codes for CASSQEALNTEAFF.

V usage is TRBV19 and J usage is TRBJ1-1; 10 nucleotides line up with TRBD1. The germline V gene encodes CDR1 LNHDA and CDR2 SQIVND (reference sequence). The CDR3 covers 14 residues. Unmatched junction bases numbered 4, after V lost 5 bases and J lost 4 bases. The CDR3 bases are TGTGCCAGTAGTCGGACAGGGGGGACCACTGAAGCTTTCTTT. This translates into CASSRTGGTTEAFF.

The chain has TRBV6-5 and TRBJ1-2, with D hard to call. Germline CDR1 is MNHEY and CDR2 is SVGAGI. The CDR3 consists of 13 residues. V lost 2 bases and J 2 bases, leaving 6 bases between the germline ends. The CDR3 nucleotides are TGTGCCAGCAGTTACGGCAGAAACTATGGCTACACCTTC. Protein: CASSYGRNYGYTF.

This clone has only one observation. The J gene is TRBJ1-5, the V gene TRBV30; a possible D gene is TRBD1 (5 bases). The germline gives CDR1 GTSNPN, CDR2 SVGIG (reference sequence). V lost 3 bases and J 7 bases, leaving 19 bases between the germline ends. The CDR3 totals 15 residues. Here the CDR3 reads CAWSLRGGFWQPQHF. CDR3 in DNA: TGTGCCTGGAGCCTAAGGGGAGGGTTTTGGCAGCCCCAGCATTTT.

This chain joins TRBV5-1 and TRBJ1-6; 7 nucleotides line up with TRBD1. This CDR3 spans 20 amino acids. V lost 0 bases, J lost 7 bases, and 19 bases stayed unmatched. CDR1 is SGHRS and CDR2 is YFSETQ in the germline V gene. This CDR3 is CASSLDERSGGNLYNSPLHF. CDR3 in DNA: TGCGCCAGCAGCTTGGATGAAAGGTCAGGGGGTAATCTATACAATTCACCCCTCCACTTT.

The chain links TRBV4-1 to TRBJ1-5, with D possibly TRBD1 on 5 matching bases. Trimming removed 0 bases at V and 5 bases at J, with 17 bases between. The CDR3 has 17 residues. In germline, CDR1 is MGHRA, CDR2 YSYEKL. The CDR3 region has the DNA TGCGCCAGCAGCCAAGATAATGGGGCAGGTAGTTATCAGCCCCAGCATTTT. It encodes CASSQDNGAGSYQPQHF.

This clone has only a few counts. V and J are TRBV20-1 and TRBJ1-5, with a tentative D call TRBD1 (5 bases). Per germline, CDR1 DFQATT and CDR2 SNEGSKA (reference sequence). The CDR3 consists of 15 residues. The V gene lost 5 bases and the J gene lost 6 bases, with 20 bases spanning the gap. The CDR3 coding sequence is TGCAGTGCTGGTGCTACAGGTCGAGGTATTCAGCCCCAGCATTTT. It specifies CSAGATGRGIQPQHF.

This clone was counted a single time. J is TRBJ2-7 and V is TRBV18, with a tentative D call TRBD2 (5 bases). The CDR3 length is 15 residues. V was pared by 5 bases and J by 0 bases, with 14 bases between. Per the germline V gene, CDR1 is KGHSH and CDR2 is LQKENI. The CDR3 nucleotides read TGTGCCAGCTCATTGGACTTCCCAAGCTCCTACGAGCAGTACGTC. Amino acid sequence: CASSLDFPSSYEQYV.

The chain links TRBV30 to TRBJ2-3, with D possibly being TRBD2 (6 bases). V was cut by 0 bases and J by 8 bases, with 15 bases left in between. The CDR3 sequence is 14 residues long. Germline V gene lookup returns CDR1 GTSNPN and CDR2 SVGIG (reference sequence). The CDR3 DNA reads TGTGCCTGGAGTGTACTCGCGGGGCGGGTTACGCAGTATTTT. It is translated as CAWSVLAGRVTQYF.

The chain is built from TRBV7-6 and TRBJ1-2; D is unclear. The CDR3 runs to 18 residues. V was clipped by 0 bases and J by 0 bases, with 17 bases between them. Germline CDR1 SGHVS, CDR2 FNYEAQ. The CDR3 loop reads CASSLAVGVWDANYGYTF. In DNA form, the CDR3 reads TGTGCCAGCAGCTTAGCGGTCGGGGTTTGGGATGCTAACTATGGCTACACCTTC.

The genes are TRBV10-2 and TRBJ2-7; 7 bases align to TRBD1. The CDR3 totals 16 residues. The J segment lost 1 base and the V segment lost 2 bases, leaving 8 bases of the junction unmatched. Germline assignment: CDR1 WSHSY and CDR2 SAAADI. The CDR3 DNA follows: TGCGCCAGCAGTGAGGCAGGGGGAAAACAGTCCTACGAGCAGTACGTC. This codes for CASSEAGGKQSYEQYV.

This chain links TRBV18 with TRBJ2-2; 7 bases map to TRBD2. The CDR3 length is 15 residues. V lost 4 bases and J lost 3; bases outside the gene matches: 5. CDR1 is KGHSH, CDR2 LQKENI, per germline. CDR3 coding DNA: TGTGCCAGCTCACTAGCGGGCAGGGACACCGGGGAGCTGTTTTTT. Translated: CASSLAGRDTGELFF.

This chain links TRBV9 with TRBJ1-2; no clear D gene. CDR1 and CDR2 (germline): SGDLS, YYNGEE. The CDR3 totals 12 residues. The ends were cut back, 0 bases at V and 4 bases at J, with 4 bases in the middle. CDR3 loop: CASSVDSYGYTF. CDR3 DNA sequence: TGTGCCAGCAGCGTAGACAGCTATGGCTACACCTTC.

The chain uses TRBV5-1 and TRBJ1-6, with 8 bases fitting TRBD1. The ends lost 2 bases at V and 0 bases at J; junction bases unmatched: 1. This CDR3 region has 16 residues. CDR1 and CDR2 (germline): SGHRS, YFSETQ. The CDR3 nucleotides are TGCGCCAGCAGCTTTGGACAGGGCTCCTATAATTCACCCCTCCACTTT. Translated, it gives CASSFGQGSYNSPLHF.

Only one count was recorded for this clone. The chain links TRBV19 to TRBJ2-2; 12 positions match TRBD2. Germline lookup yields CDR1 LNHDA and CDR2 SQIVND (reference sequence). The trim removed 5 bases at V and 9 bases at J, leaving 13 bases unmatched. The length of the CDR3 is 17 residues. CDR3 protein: CASSPTLAGGPSWELFF. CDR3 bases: TGTGCCAGTAGTCCGACACTAGCGGGGGGACCGTCCTGGGAGCTGTTTTTT.

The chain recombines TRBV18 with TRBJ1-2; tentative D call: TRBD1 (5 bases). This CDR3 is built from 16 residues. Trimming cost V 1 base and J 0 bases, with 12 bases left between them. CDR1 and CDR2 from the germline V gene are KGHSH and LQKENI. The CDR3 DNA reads TGTGCCAGCTCACCACGGGGGGGAGGAACTAACTATGGCTACACCTTC. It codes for CASSPRGGGTNYGYTF.

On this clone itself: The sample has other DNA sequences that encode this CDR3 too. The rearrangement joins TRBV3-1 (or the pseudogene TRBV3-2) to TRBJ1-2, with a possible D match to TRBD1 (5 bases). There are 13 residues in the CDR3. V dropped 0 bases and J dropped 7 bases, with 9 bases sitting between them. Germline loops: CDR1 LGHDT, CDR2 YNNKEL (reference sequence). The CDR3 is CASSQEGGAGYTF. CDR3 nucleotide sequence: TGTGCCAGCAGCCAAGAGGGAGGGGCTGGCTACACCTTC.

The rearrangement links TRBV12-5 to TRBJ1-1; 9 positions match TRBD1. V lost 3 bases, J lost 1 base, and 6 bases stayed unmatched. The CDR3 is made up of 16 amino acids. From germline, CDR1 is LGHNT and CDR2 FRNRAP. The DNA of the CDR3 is TGTGCTAGTGGTTTCCTACAGGGGGCCGCGAACACTGAAGCTTTCTTT. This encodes CASGFLQGAANTEAFF.

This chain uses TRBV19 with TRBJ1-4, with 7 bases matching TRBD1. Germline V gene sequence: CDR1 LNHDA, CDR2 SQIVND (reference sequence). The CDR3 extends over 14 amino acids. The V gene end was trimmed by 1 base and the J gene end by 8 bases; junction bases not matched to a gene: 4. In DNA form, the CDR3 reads TGTGCCAGTAGTATAGGACAGGGCGTAGAAAAACTGTTTTTT. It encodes CASSIGQGVEKLFF.

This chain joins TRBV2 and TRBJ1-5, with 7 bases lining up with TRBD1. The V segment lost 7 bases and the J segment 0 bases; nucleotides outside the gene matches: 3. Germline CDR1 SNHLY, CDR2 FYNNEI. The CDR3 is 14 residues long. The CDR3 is CASNGQDSNQPQHF. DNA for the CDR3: TGTGCCAGCAACGGACAGGATAGCAATCAGCCCCAGCATTTT.

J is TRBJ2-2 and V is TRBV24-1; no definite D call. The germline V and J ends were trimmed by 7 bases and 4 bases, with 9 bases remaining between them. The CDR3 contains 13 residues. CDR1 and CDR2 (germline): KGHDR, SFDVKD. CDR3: CATRGSGTGELFF. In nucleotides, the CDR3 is TGTGCCACCAGGGGCAGTGGCACCGGGGAGCTGTTTTTT.

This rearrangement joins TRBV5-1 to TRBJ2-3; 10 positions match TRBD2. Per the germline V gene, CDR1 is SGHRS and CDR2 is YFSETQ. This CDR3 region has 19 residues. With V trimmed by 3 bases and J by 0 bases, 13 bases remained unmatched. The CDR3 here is CASSSVTSGFFPSTDTQYF. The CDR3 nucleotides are TGCGCCAGCAGCTCAGTGACTAGCGGGTTTTTTCCTAGCACAGATACGCAGTATTTT.

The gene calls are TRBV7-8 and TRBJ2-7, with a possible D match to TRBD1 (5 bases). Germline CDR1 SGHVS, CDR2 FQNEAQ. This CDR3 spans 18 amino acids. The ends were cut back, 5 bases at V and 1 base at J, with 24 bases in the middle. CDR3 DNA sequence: TGTGCCAGCAGCCCAGGCGGTCAGGGCGTTATCCTATCCTACGAGCAGTACGTC. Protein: CASSPGGQGVILSYEQYV.

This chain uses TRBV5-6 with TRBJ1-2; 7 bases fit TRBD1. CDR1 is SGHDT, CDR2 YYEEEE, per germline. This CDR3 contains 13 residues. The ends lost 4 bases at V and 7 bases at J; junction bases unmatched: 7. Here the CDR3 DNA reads TGTGCCAGCAGCCTCGGACAGGATCGTGGCTACACCTTC. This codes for CASSLGQDRGYTF.